One sample yielded the 22 T cell receptor beta chains listed below, sequenced in a study of blood T cell repertoires in COVID-19. Clones were sequenced by immunoSEQ multiplex PCR, and TCRdb holds only the in-frame ones, with some missing. In the table there are some 100,000 clones, around 90% of which are singletons. Sequenced material: peripheral blood. The receptors derive from an older man with acute or convalescent COVID-19.

The rearrangement uses TRBV19 and TRBJ1-4; 9 bases fit TRBD1. In germline, CDR1 is LNHDA, CDR2 SQIVND (reference sequence). V lost 5 bases to trimming and J lost 8 bases; unmatched junction nucleotides: 12. The CDR3 covers 16 residues. CDR3 DNA sequence: TGTGCCAGTAGTCCGTGGGGGACAGGGAATCTGGAAAAACTGTTTTTT. It codes for CASSPWGTGNLEKLFF.

The V call is TRBV4-1, the J call TRBJ1-2; the match to TRBD1 covers 8 bases. V was clipped by 1 base and J by 8 bases; unmatched bases: 9. This CDR3 comprises 15 residues. Germline V gene sequence: CDR1 MGHRA, CDR2 YSYEKL. CDR3 loop: CASSQVGTGLRGYTF. In DNA form, the CDR3 reads TGCGCCAGCAGCCAAGTAGGGACAGGTTTAAGAGGCTACACCTTC.

The V and J genes are TRBV30 and TRBJ2-5, with 7 bases fitting TRBD1. The CDR3 is made up of 13 amino acids. V shed 5 bases, J shed 5 bases, and the junction held 8 bases outside the gene matches. Germline lookup yields CDR1 GTSNPN and CDR2 SVGIG (reference sequence). CDR3 DNA: TGTGCCTGGGTCACAGGGGCGCTGGAGACCCAGTACTTC. Translated, it gives CAWVTGALETQYF. The whole variable domain, filled in from reference TRBV30 and TRBJ2-5, reads SQTIHQWPATLVQPVGSPLSLECTVEGTSNPNLYWYRQAAGRGLQLLFYSVGIGQISSEVPQNLSASRPQDRQFILSSKKLLLSDSGFYLCAWVTGALETQYFGPGTRLLVL.

The rearrangement links TRBV28 to TRBJ1-5, with 10 bases identical to TRBD1. V shed 4 bases and J 4 bases; nucleotides not matched to a gene: 4. The CDR3 has 15 residues. Per germline, CDR1 MDHEN and CDR2 SYDVKM. CDR3 protein: CASSSPGQGNQPQHF. The CDR3 DNA reads as TGTGCCAGCAGTTCGCCGGGACAGGGGAATCAGCCCCAGCATTTT.

This chain links TRBV30 with TRBJ1-5; TRBD1 matches at 9 bases. The trim removed 6 bases at V and 4 bases at J, leaving 4 bases unmatched. Per the germline V gene, CDR1 is GTSNPN and CDR2 is SVGIG (reference sequence). The CDR3 covers 13 residues. Here the CDR3 reads CACSGQGNQPQHF. In DNA form, the CDR3 reads TGTGCCTGCTCAGGACAGGGGAATCAGCCCCAGCATTTT.

The chain carries TRBV28 and TRBJ2-3; TRBD2 matches 7 bases. The V gene end was trimmed by 0 bases and the J gene end by 3 bases; junction bases not matched to a gene: 6. The CDR3 is 16 residues long. Germline V gene data show CDR1 as MDHEN and CDR2 as SYDVKM. As DNA, the CDR3 is TGTGCCAGCAGTTTATGGGAAGGGGAGGGGACAGATACGCAGTATTTT. This sequence encodes CASSLWEGEGTDTQYF.

The chain couples TRBV6-5 to TRBJ1-5; TRBD1 aligns across 7 bases. CDR3 length: 13 amino acids. J gave up 6 bases and V 4 bases, and 3 bases lay outside the gene matches. The germline V gene has CDR1 MNHEY and CDR2 SVGAGI. The CDR3 loop reads CASSWAGGQPQHF. The DNA of the CDR3 is TGTGCCAGCAGTTGGGCAGGGGGTCAGCCCCAGCATTTT.

The chain carries TRBV5-1 and TRBJ1-5; the D gene is possibly TRBD1 (6 bases). CDR1 SGHRS and CDR2 YFSETQ come from the germline V gene. V was shortened by 3 bases and J by 2 bases, with 9 bases between the two germline ends. This CDR3 region has 14 residues. The CDR3 region has the DNA TGCGCCAGCAGCTCTGCAGGGGGCAATCAGCCCCAGCATTTT. Its translation is CASSSAGGNQPQHF.

The chain carries TRBV5-1 and TRBJ2-1; the D gene is possibly TRBD2 (6 bases). The germline V and J ends were trimmed by 4 bases and 4 bases, with 15 bases remaining between them. The length of the CDR3 is 15 residues. The germline gives CDR1 SGHRS, CDR2 YFSETQ. CDR3 protein: CASSPSGGEYNEQFF. CDR3 in DNA: TGCGCCAGCAGCCCATCCGGCGGGGAGTACAATGAGCAGTTCTTC.

This clone has only one observation. The rearrangement uses TRBV28 and TRBJ2-1; 10 bases align to TRBD1. After removal of 8 bases from V and 8 bases from J, the junction contained 9 bases not matched to a gene. Germline assignment: CDR1 MDHEN and CDR2 SYDVKM. The CDR3 has 14 amino acids. As DNA, the CDR3 is TGTGCCAGCGGGGACAGGGGTGGGATAGATGAGCAGTTCTTC. It specifies CASGDRGGIDEQFF.

This chain uses TRBV7-8 with TRBJ2-1; a weak D match, TRBD2 (6 bases). The germline gives CDR1 SGHVS, CDR2 FQNEAQ. This CDR3 has 15 residues. Trimming left V 2 bases short and J 2 bases short, with 10 bases between. The CDR3 region is CASSLRLAPYNEQFF. CDR3 DNA sequence: TGTGCCAGCAGCTTACGGCTAGCGCCCTACAATGAGCAGTTCTTC.

The chain is built from TRBV29-1 and TRBJ1-1, with D unclear. Trimming took 1 base from V and 6 from J, leaving 6 bases between them. The CDR3 is 11 residues long. Looked up from germline, CDR1 is SQVTM and CDR2 is ANQGSEA. The CDR3 nucleotides read TGCAGCGTTGAAGTCTTAGCTGAAGCTTTCTTT. It is translated as CSVEVLAEAFF. The full variable domain, its missing parts supplied by reference TRBV29-1 and TRBJ1-1, is SAVISQKPSRDICQRGTSLTIQCQVDSQVTMMFWYRQQPGQSLTLIATANQGSEATYESGFVIDKFPISRPNLTFSTLTVSNMSPEDSSIYLCSVEVLAEAFFGQGTRLTVV.

This clone was counted only a few times. The rearrangement joins TRBV5-6 to TRBJ1-6; TRBD1 agrees at 10 bases. The V gene end was trimmed by 2 bases and the J gene end by 10 bases; junction bases not matched to a gene: 6. Germline-derived CDR1 and CDR2 are SGHDT and YYEEEE. There are 15 residues in the CDR3. The CDR3 sequence is CASSFWGTGESPLHF. The CDR3 coding sequence is TGTGCCAGCAGCTTTTGGGGGACAGGGGAGTCACCCCTCCACTTT.

This clone was picked up a small number of times. Within the sample, other DNA sequences also encode this same CDR3. This sequence joins TRBV28 and TRBJ1-2; D is ambiguous. The germline CDR1 and CDR2 sequences are MDHEN and SYDVKM. There are 13 residues in the CDR3. The V end lost 3 bases, the J end lost 3 bases, and 8 bases lay between the germline ends. As DNA, the CDR3 is TGTGCCAGCAGTTTCAACAGAGACTATGGCTACACCTTC. Protein sequence: CASSFNRDYGYTF.

V is TRBV6-6 and J is TRBJ1-4; TRBD1 agrees at 7 bases. The CDR3 spans 17 residues. V lost 5 bases to trimming and J lost 3 bases; unmatched junction nucleotides: 12. Germline lookup yields CDR1 MNHNY and CDR2 SVGAGI (reference sequence). The CDR3 spells CASSPNHRQGSNEKLFF. The CDR3, as DNA: TGTGCCAGCAGTCCCAACCACCGACAGGGATCTAATGAAAAACTGTTTTTT.

The chain's CDR3 is CASSLRGSGYTF. CDR3 DNA: TGTGCCAGCAGTTTGAGGGGGTCTGGCTACACCTTC. This sequence joins TRBV27 and TRBJ1-2; D might be TRBD1 (6 bases). The V end was cut by 3 bases, the J end by 7 bases, with 9 bases between. The CDR3 has 12 residues. Germline CDR1 is MNHEY and CDR2 is SMNVEV (reference sequence).

The chain recombines TRBV19 with TRBJ2-5; 7 bases map to TRBD2. The CDR3 runs to 15 residues. Germline V gene data show CDR1 as LNHDA and CDR2 as SQIVND (reference sequence). With 1 base clipped from V and 1 base from J, the junction kept 3 bases outside the gene matches. The CDR3 is CASSIAGGLQETQYF. The CDR3 DNA sequence: TGTGCCAGTAGTATAGCGGGAGGACTCCAAGAGACCCAGTACTTC.

This chain links TRBV19 with TRBJ2-7; TRBD2 is a possible D gene (6 bases). CDR3 length: 13 amino acids. Germline-derived CDR1 and CDR2 are LNHDA and SQIVND (reference sequence). The ends were cut back, 6 bases at V and 5 bases at J, with 14 bases in the middle. In nucleotides, the CDR3 is TGTGCCAGTAGGGCCGGGACTCTAGACGAGCAGTACTTC. Amino acid sequence: CASRAGTLDEQYF. The entire variable domain, with the rest obtained from reference TRBV19 and TRBJ2-7, is as follows: DGGITQSPKYLFRKEGQNVTLSCEQNLNHDAMYWYRQDPGQGLRLIYYSQIVNDFQKGDIAEGYSVSREKKESFPLTVTSAQKNPTAFYLCASRAGTLDEQYFGPGTRLTVT.

The genes are TRBV28 and TRBJ2-3; 10 bases map to TRBD2. Germline V CDR1 and CDR2: MDHEN, SYDVKM. V trimming: 2 bases; J trimming: 6 bases; junction bases outside the gene matches: 5. The CDR3 totals 15 residues. In DNA form, the CDR3 reads TGTGCCAGCAGTTTAGGCCTAGCGGGAGACGATACGCAGTATTTT. It translates to CASSLGLAGDDTQYF.

This sequence joins TRBV5-1 and TRBJ1-2; no firm D call. V was trimmed by 1 base and J by 7 bases, leaving 14 bases between them. This CDR3 comprises 14 residues. Germline V lookup: CDR1 SGHRS, CDR2 YFSETQ. CDR3 residues: CASSLFESVGGYTF. In DNA form, the CDR3 reads TGCGCCAGCAGCTTGTTTGAGTCGGTTGGTGGCTACACCTTC.

The chain uses TRBV11-2 and TRBJ2-7, with D perhaps matching TRBD2 (6 bases). V was pared by 5 bases and J by 1 base, with 9 bases between. The CDR3 covers 13 residues. In germline, CDR1 is SGHAT, CDR2 FQNNGV. As DNA, the CDR3 is TGTGCCAGCAGCGAGGACTATTCCTACGAGCAGTACTTC. Translated, it gives CASSEDYSYEQYF.

The chain is built from TRBV27 and TRBJ2-7; D call uncertain. Germline V gene data show CDR1 as MNHEY and CDR2 as SMNVEV (reference sequence). This CDR3 is 13 amino acids long. V was pared by 3 bases and J by 1 base, with 7 bases between. DNA of the CDR3: TGTGCCAGCAGTTTGAGTGATTCCTACGAGCAGTACTTC. It codes for CASSLSDSYEQYF.